This T cell receptor beta chain is from a study of sequential checkpoint blockade in melanoma. Background on the study: First-line arms were nivolumab then ipilimumab, or the reverse, randomized 1:1.

The treatment here: randomized to nivolumab then ipilimumab (arm A) or the reverse (arm B). PBMC sorting kept live CD3+CD8+ cells without CD19 or CD56. Germline trimming cut 5 bases from V and 0 bases from J; bases unmatched to any gene: 11. Germline CDR1 PRHDT, CDR2 FYEKMQ (reference sequence). The CDR3 covers 18 residues. Some clones are missing from TCRdb's copy, which holds only in-frame ones; the method was immunoSEQ multiplex PCR. This table holds roughly 10,000 clones, roughly 73% found once. The chain carries TRBV13 and TRBJ1-3; TRBD1 aligns across 9 bases. This sequence was found in a human donor with melanoma. This specimen was CD8+ T cells sorted from blood (inferred from file names), taken from a patient given nivolumab and ipilimumab in sequence. This CDR3 is CASSGRDRAYTSGNTIYF. CDR3 DNA sequence: TGTGCCAGCAGCGGACGGGACAGGGCTTATACCTCTGGAAACACCATATATTTT. The full variable domain, in which reference TRBV13 and TRBJ1-3 provide the parts outside the CDR3, is AAGVIQSPRHLIKEKRETATLKCYPIPRHDTVYWYQQGPGQDPQFLISFYEKMQSDKGSIPDRFSAQQFSDYHSELNMSSLELGDSALYFCASSGRDRAYTSGNTIYFGEGSWLTVV.